The 18 T cell receptor beta chains given below trace back to one sample, sequenced in a study of T cells in localized non-small cell lung cancer. The data were produced by immunoSEQ multiplex PCR, yet TCRdb's version contains in-frame clones alone and is incomplete. The repertoire includes around 25,000 clones, 86% of them detected once, and 5.8% sits in the top ten. The material was peripheral blood, obtained before any cancer treatment. The origin of the receptors is a male donor aged 60 or over with stage II squamous cell lung carcinoma.

The gene calls are TRBV7-2 and TRBJ2-2, with D perhaps matching TRBD2 (5 bases). CDR3 length: 12 amino acids. V was clipped by 8 bases and J by 2 bases, with 6 bases between them. CDR1 is SGHTA and CDR2 is FQGNSA in the germline V gene. Written as DNA, the CDR3 is TGTGCCAGCGGACTCAACACCGGGGAGCTGTTTTTT. The encoded protein is CASGLNTGELFF.

The chain joins TRBV27 to TRBJ2-2, with D possibly being TRBD1 (5 bases). This CDR3 is built from 16 residues. Trimming removed 0 bases from V and 2 bases from J, with 10 bases in between. Germline lookup yields CDR1 MNHEY and CDR2 SMNVEV (reference sequence). CDR3 in amino acids: CASSLSGQINTGELFF. The CDR3 nucleotides read TGTGCCAGCAGTTTATCGGGGCAGATCAACACCGGGGAGCTGTTTTTT.

This chain links TRBV6-5 with TRBJ1-5; TRBD1 is a possible D gene (6 bases). V lost 6 bases to trimming and J lost 6 bases, with 12 bases between them. The CDR3 loop spans 13 amino acids. Germline V gene sequence: CDR1 MNHEY, CDR2 SVGAGI. In nucleotides, the CDR3 is TGTGCCAGCAGACAGGGATCGGGTCAGCCCCAGCATTTT. It codes for CASRQGSGQPQHF.

The chain has TRBV19 and TRBJ2-3, with a possible D match to TRBD2 (6 bases). Deletions cut 5 bases from V and 1 base from J, with 13 bases between. The germline gives CDR1 LNHDA, CDR2 SQIVND (reference sequence). The CDR3 covers 15 residues. CDR3 sequence reads: CASSLGTARTDTQYF. Written as DNA, the CDR3 is TGTGCCAGTAGTCTCGGGACTGCCCGCACAGATACGCAGTATTTT.

The chain recombines TRBV5-1 with TRBJ2-3, with 7 positions matching TRBD2. CDR3 length equals 15 residues. The V and J ends lost 4 bases and 6 bases, in that order; junction bases with no gene match: 11. Germline V gene data show CDR1 as SGHRS and CDR2 as YFSETQ. The DNA for the CDR3 is TGCGCCAGCAGCCCACCGTTGGGGGGGAAGGATACGCAGTATTTT. The encoded protein is CASSPPLGGKDTQYF.

The J gene is TRBJ2-2, the V gene TRBV19; D possibly corresponds to TRBD2 (6 bases). CDR1 and CDR2 from the germline V gene are LNHDA and SQIVND (reference sequence). This CDR3 is 14 amino acids long. The V end was cut by 6 bases, the J end by 5 bases, with 13 bases between. The CDR3 DNA reads TGTGCCAGTAGCGGGCTAGCGAGAACCGGGGAGCTGTTTTTT. Translating it yields CASSGLARTGELFF.

The chain links TRBV6-6 to TRBJ2-1; 9 nucleotides agree with TRBD1. Germline CDR1 MNHNY, CDR2 SVGAGI (reference sequence). V shed 2 bases and J 7 bases; nucleotides not matched to a gene: 9. The CDR3 has 16 amino acids. CDR3 DNA: TGTGCCAGCAGTTACGGGGCAGGACAGGGGAAGAATGAGCAGTTCTTC. Amino acids: CASSYGAGQGKNEQFF.

In this sample, this clone turned up once. This chain connects TRBV6-5 to TRBJ2-1, with 9 positions matching TRBD2. The CDR3 totals 14 residues. CDR1 and CDR2 from the germline V gene are MNHEY and SVGAGI. V dropped 5 bases and J dropped 4; count of bases not matched to a gene: 3. The CDR3 here is CASSISGGYNEQFF. As DNA, the CDR3 is TGTGCCAGCAGTATTAGCGGGGGATACAATGAGCAGTTCTTC.

This chain connects TRBV30 to TRBJ1-4; D is uncertain. In germline, CDR1 is GTSNPN, CDR2 SVGIG (reference sequence). Trimming removed 0 bases from V and 5 bases from J, with 13 bases in between. This CDR3 has 15 residues. CDR3 amino acids: CAWSVGSIQNEKLFF. CDR3 nucleotides: TGTGCCTGGAGTGTTGGGTCCATTCAAAATGAAAAACTGTTTTTT.

The rearrangement joins TRBV5-6 to TRBJ1-1; no reliable D call. The V end lost 4 bases, the J end lost 3 bases, and 13 bases lay between the germline ends. There are 14 residues in the CDR3. Germline lookup yields CDR1 SGHDT and CDR2 YYEEEE. Here the CDR3 DNA reads TGTGCCAGCAGCAGTGGATTTTTATACACTGAAGCTTTCTTT. Translation gives CASSSGFLYTEAFF.

This rearrangement joins TRBV2 to TRBJ1-5, with D tentatively TRBD1 (5 bases). The germline V and J ends were trimmed by 7 bases and 7 bases, with 11 bases remaining between them. The CDR3 extends over 12 amino acids. CDR1 is SNHLY, CDR2 FYNNEI, per germline. The CDR3: CASNQGGQPQHF. DNA for the CDR3: TGTGCCAGCAATCAGGGAGGCCAGCCCCAGCATTTT. The full variable domain, rest sourced from reference TRBV2 and TRBJ1-5, is EPEVTQTPSHQVTQMGQEVILRCVPISNHLYFYWYRQILGQKVEFLVSFYNNEISEKSEIFDDQFSVERPDGSNFTLKIRSTKLEDSAMYFCASNQGGQPQHFGDGTRLSIL.

This chain connects TRBV10-3 to TRBJ1-4, with D possibly being TRBD1 (5 bases). V lost 10 bases and J 0 bases, leaving 12 bases between the germline ends. Germline CDR1 ENHRY, CDR2 SYGVKD. The CDR3 loop spans 14 amino acids. CDR3 sequence: CATGIQATNEKLFF. The CDR3 nucleotides read TGTGCCACCGGCATACAGGCAACTAATGAAAAACTGTTTTTT.

This rearrangement joins TRBV18 to TRBJ2-2; D uncertain. The germline V and J ends were trimmed by 6 bases and 0 bases, with 14 bases remaining between them. Looked up from germline, CDR1 is KGHSH and CDR2 is LQKENI. The CDR3 is 16 amino acids. CDR3 coding DNA: TGTGCCAGCTCCCTCCGAGTCGGTGCGAACACCGGGGAGCTGTTTTTT. As protein: CASSLRVGANTGELFF.

The chain employs TRBV10-3 and TRBJ2-1; TRBD1 aligns across 7 bases. Germline assignment: CDR1 ENHRY and CDR2 SYGVKD. The CDR3 loop spans 13 amino acids. Unmatched junction bases numbered 1, after V lost 7 bases and J lost 1 base. CDR3 sequence reads: CAITGGSYNEQFF. The CDR3 region has the DNA TGTGCCATCACAGGGGGATCCTACAATGAGCAGTTCTTC.

The genes are TRBV2 and TRBJ1-1; 8 bases align to TRBD1. V shed 10 bases, J shed 4 bases, and the junction held 11 bases outside the gene matches. The CDR3 sequence is 14 residues long. From germline, CDR1 is SNHLY and CDR2 FYNNEI. The CDR3 loop is CATSGGRGPTEAFF. The CDR3 nucleotides are TGTGCCACCTCGGGGGGCAGGGGGCCCACTGAAGCTTTCTTT.

This sequence joins TRBV10-1 and TRBJ1-3; 9 bases align to TRBD1. The CDR3 runs to 17 residues. The V gene's germline CDR1 is WNHNN and CDR2 SYGVQD (reference sequence). Trimming at V came to 7 bases and at J to 5 bases, leaving 15 bases not matched to a gene. CDR3 nucleotides: TGCGCCAGCAAACCCTTGGGACAGGGCATACTCCGAAACACCATATATTTT. Protein: CASKPLGQGILRNTIYF.

This chain joins TRBV6-1 and TRBJ2-3; D uncertain. The CDR3 consists of 14 residues. Looked up from germline, CDR1 is MNHNS and CDR2 is SASEGT. Deletions cut 6 bases from V and 5 bases from J, with 15 bases between. CDR3 sequence reads: CASSNSRLEDTQYF. CDR3 in DNA: TGTGCCAGCAGCAATTCTAGACTTGAAGATACGCAGTATTTT.

The V and J genes are TRBV2 and TRBJ1-1, with D hard to call. CDR3 length: 13 amino acids. Germline values: CDR1 SNHLY, CDR2 FYNNEI. With 9 bases removed from V and 0 bases from J, the gap between germline ends came to 11 bases. The CDR3 DNA reads TGTGCCAGTCTCAGGTCCATGAACACTGAAGCTTTCTTT. This translates into CASLRSMNTEAFF.